The 19 T cell receptor beta chains reported below all come from one sample, sequenced in a study of blood T cell repertoires in COVID-19 (dated by TCRdb to the early 2020s). Preparation of the library involved the immunoSEQ multiplex PCR assay. Not all clones reach the TCRdb copy of this immuneACCESS table, which keeps in-frame sequences only. Checked studies attribute under half of the gap to unresolved V genes and leave the rest unexplained. Here the sample has about 180,000 clones; around 86% occur a single time. The top ten constitute about 7.1% of the sample. Sequencing was carried out using peripheral blood. The receptors were sampled from a woman aged 70 to 79 with COVID-19, enrolled during active disease.

This clone was detected only once. J is TRBJ2-1 and V is TRBV11-2, with 9 nucleotides matching TRBD2. The length of the CDR3 is 17 residues. CDR1 is SGHAT and CDR2 is FQNNGV in the germline V gene. V dropped 1 base and J dropped 0; count of bases not matched to a gene: 4. CDR3 amino acids: CASSLGGSGSSYNEQFF. CDR3 nucleotide sequence: TGTGCCAGCAGCTTAGGCGGTAGCGGGAGCTCCTACAATGAGCAGTTCTTC.

The CDR3 protein is CASSLGTGGVNTQYF. In nucleotides, the CDR3 is TGTGCCAGTAGTCTCGGGACAGGGGGCGTGAATACGCAGTATTTT. The chain employs TRBV19 and TRBJ2-3; 12 bases line up with TRBD1. The CDR3 spans 15 residues. Germline lookup yields CDR1 LNHDA and CDR2 SQIVND (reference sequence). With V trimmed by 5 bases and J by 7 bases, 7 bases remained unmatched.

The chain joins TRBV19 to TRBJ2-1; no clear D gene. Trimming pared 5 bases from V and 9 bases from J, leaving 8 bases between. This CDR3 contains 11 residues. The V gene's germline CDR1 is LNHDA and CDR2 SQIVND (reference sequence). DNA for the CDR3: TGTGCCAGTAGTCGACAAAGTGAGCAGTTCTTC. It specifies CASSRQSEQFF.

The chain carries TRBV24-1 and TRBJ1-5; the match to TRBD1 covers 7 bases. The CDR3 is 14 amino acids. The germline V gene encodes CDR1 KGHDR and CDR2 SFDVKD. With V trimmed by 5 bases and J by 6 bases, 6 bases remained unmatched. The chain's CDR3 is CATSGVRGPQPQHF. The CDR3 DNA is TGTGCCACCAGTGGGGTGAGGGGGCCTCAGCCCCAGCATTTT.

The chain links TRBV12-3 or TRBV12-4 to TRBJ2-5; TRBD1 is a possible D gene (6 bases). V gave up 5 bases and J gave up 4 bases, with 11 bases separating them. The CDR3 spans 13 residues. The chain's CDR3 is CASSQQGRETQYF. In DNA form, the CDR3 reads TGTGCCAGCAGTCAACAGGGTCGAGAGACCCAGTACTTC.

The rearrangement links TRBV7-9 to TRBJ2-1; a possible D gene is TRBD2 (5 bases). V lost 5 bases to trimming and J lost 15 bases, with 23 bases between them. CDR3 length: 14 amino acids. Looked up from germline, CDR1 is SEHNR and CDR2 is FQNEAQ (reference sequence). The CDR3, as DNA: TGTGCCAGCAGCCCGCGAGGCCGGGAATACGTTCTGTTCTTC. Its translation is CASSPRGREYVLFF.

V is TRBV10-3 and J is TRBJ2-7; TRBD1 might be the D (5 bases). V shed 4 bases and J shed 1 base, with 11 bases lying between them. The CDR3 sequence is 14 residues long. Germline-derived CDR1 and CDR2 are ENHRY and SYGVKD. The CDR3 coding sequence is TGTGCCATCAGTGTTGGAAAGGGGTCCTACGAGCAGTACTTC. Translated, it gives CAISVGKGSYEQYF.

CDR3 sequence (DNA): TGCGCCAGCAGTGAGAATCTTGAGGGACTAGCCAACCAAGAGACCCAGTACTTC. Its protein product is CASSENLEGLANQETQYF. This chain connects TRBV10-1 to TRBJ2-5; TRBD2 matches at 9 bases. Trimming removed 2 bases from V and 0 bases from J; junction bases left unmatched: 10. Per germline, CDR1 WNHNN and CDR2 SYGVQD (reference sequence). The CDR3 is made up of 18 amino acids.

The chain links TRBV19 to TRBJ2-7; 7 bases map to TRBD2. V lost 5 bases, J lost 3 bases, and 10 bases stayed unmatched. Germline lookup yields CDR1 LNHDA and CDR2 SQIVND (reference sequence). This CDR3 has 15 residues. In nucleotides, the CDR3 is TGTGCCAGTAGTTCCCCCGGGGGGAGTCTCTACGAGCAGTACTTC. Its translation: CASSSPGGSLYEQYF.

The CDR3, as DNA: TGTGCCAGTAGTATTTCAGGGACAGGGGGCGACGGCTACACCTTC. Protein sequence: CASSISGTGGDGYTF. The chain combines TRBV19 with TRBJ1-2; 12 positions agree with TRBD1. Trimming took 3 bases from V and 8 from J; bases not matched to a gene: 7. Germline V lookup: CDR1 LNHDA, CDR2 SQIVND (reference sequence). This CDR3 contains 15 residues.

The V gene is TRBV27, the J gene TRBJ1-2, with 7 bases that match TRBD1. J gave up 5 bases and V 3 bases, and 9 bases lay outside the gene matches. Germline CDR1 and CDR2: MNHEY and SMNVEV (reference sequence). This CDR3 contains 15 residues. The CDR3 protein is CASSFYPGQWYGYTF. The CDR3 DNA sequence: TGTGCCAGCAGTTTCTATCCGGGACAGTGGTATGGCTACACCTTC.

The V call is TRBV5-6, the J call TRBJ2-5; TRBD2 might be the D (6 bases). Germline CDR1 reads SGHDT; CDR2 reads YYEEEE. The CDR3 consists of 15 residues. V lost 4 bases to trimming and J lost 3 bases, with 16 bases between them. This chain's CDR3 is CASSRTLPGEETQYF. For the CDR3, the DNA is TGTGCCAGCAGCCGAACACTCCCGGGGGAAGAGACCCAGTACTTC.

This chain joins TRBV3-1 (or the pseudogene TRBV3-2) and TRBJ1-5, with D unresolved. From germline, CDR1 is LGHDT and CDR2 YNNKEL (reference sequence). The CDR3 is made up of 11 amino acids. The V and J ends lost 1 base and 11 bases respectively, with 6 bases between them. The CDR3 loop reads CASSQGQSQHF. The CDR3, as DNA: TGTGCCAGCAGCCAAGGACAATCCCAGCATTTT.

The rearrangement joins TRBV9 to TRBJ2-5, with 8 positions matching TRBD2. V shed 4 bases and J 3 bases; nucleotides not matched to a gene: 5. Germline V gene sequence: CDR1 SGDLS, CDR2 YYNGEE. The CDR3 length is 14 residues. The CDR3 DNA follows: TGTGCCAGCAGCCCGGGACTAGGGGAAGAGACCCAGTACTTC. Protein product: CASSPGLGEETQYF. Supplemented by reference TRBV9 and TRBJ2-5, the full variable domain reads DSGVTQTPKHLITATGQRVTLRCSPRSGDLSVYWYQQSLDQGLQFLIQYYNGEERAKGNILERFSAQQFPDLHSELNLSSLELGDSALYFCASSPGLGEETQYFGPGTRLLVL.

The chain has TRBV7-2 and TRBJ1-4; 7 nucleotides line up with TRBD1. This CDR3 region has 14 residues. The V gene end was trimmed by 0 bases and the J gene end by 12 bases; junction bases not matched to a gene: 7. Germline values: CDR1 SGHTA, CDR2 FQGNSA. This CDR3 is CASSLAGGRFELFF. DNA of the CDR3: TGTGCCAGCAGCTTAGCAGGGGGCCGGTTCGAACTGTTTTTT.

This rearrangement joins TRBV7-2 to TRBJ2-7, with TRBD2 identical over 14 bases. This CDR3 comprises 15 residues. Germline V gene sequence: CDR1 SGHTA, CDR2 FQGNSA. The junction had 5 bases not matched to a gene; V was cut back by 3 bases and J by 7 bases. In nucleotides, the CDR3 is TGTGCCAGCAGCTTGGGACTAGCGGGAGCAAGGGAGCAGTACTTC. The encoded protein is CASSLGLAGAREQYF.

This clone was detected only a few times. This chain uses TRBV24-1 with TRBJ2-7, with 8 bases lining up with TRBD2. The CDR3 length is 15 residues. The germline V gene encodes CDR1 KGHDR and CDR2 SFDVKD. J was trimmed by 2 bases and V by 3 bases; bases with no gene match: 5. This CDR3 reads CATSDRDGRAYEQYF. In DNA form, the CDR3 reads TGTGCCACCAGTGATCGAGACGGGAGGGCCTACGAGCAGTACTTC.

CDR3 in amino acids: CASSMPGQGYGYTF. In DNA form, the CDR3 reads TGTGCCAGTAGTATGCCCGGACAGGGGTACGGCTACACCTTC. The rearrangement joins TRBV19 to TRBJ1-2; 9 nucleotides agree with TRBD1. Germline V gene sequence: CDR1 LNHDA, CDR2 SQIVND (reference sequence). The CDR3 runs 14 residues. J gave up 8 bases and V 3 bases, and 7 bases lay outside the gene matches. The complete variable domain, with remaining parts taken from reference TRBV19 and TRBJ1-2, reads DGGITQSPKYLFRKEGQNVTLSCEQNLNHDAMYWYRQDPGQGLRLIYYSQIVNDFQKGDIAEGYSVSREKKESFPLTVTSAQKNPTAFYLCASSMPGQGYGYTFGSGTRLTVV.

The chain couples TRBV7-2 to TRBJ1-3; TRBD1 might be the D (5 bases). Germline lookup yields CDR1 SGHTA and CDR2 FQGNSA. Trimming left V 1 base short and J 2 bases short, with 15 bases between. The CDR3 is made up of 17 amino acids. This CDR3 is CASSLEFSGRAGNTIYF. CDR3 nucleotide sequence: TGTGCCAGCAGCTTAGAATTCTCGGGCAGGGCTGGAAACACCATATATTTT.